What follows are 25 T cell receptor beta chains derived from one specimen sequenced in a study of blood T cell repertoires in COVID-19. Profiling relied on immunoSEQ multiplex PCR, and the TCRdb table lists in-frame clones only, not all of them. The sample has approximately 250,000 clones, 84% seen once; the top ten hold over 8.5%. Material: peripheral blood. These receptors were taken from a human donor in a cohort sampled during active COVID-19.

The chain has TRBV19 and TRBJ2-3; TRBD1 matches at 9 bases. The CDR3 sequence is 16 residues long. Germline V gene lookup returns CDR1 LNHDA and CDR2 SQIVND (reference sequence). J gave up 5 bases and V 5 bases, and 11 bases lay outside the gene matches. Here the CDR3 DNA reads TGTGCCAGTAGTCCCTTCACAGGGGGCGCCGTAGATACGCAGTATTTT. Protein: CASSPFTGGAVDTQYF.

The J gene is TRBJ1-2, the V gene TRBV6-2 or TRBV6-3; 9 nucleotides agree with TRBD1. V dropped 6 bases and J dropped 0; count of bases not matched to a gene: 8. The CDR3 covers 16 residues. Germline CDR1 MNHEY, CDR2 SVGEGT. In nucleotides, the CDR3 is TGTGCCAGCAGCCCTCGCCGGACAGGGGCTAACTATGGCTACACCTTC. This translates into CASSPRRTGANYGYTF.

This clone was counted ten times or more. The rearrangement joins TRBV11-1 to TRBJ2-3; 9 nucleotides agree with TRBD1. V shed 1 base and J 6 bases; nucleotides not matched to a gene: 5. The CDR3 runs 15 residues. Germline V gene sequence: CDR1 SGHAT, CDR2 FQDESV (reference sequence). The CDR3 nucleotides read TGTGCCAGCAGCTTAGAGGGACAGGGTACGGATACGCAGTATTTT. Residues: CASSLEGQGTDTQYF.

This chain joins TRBV28 and TRBJ1-3; D gene uncertain. V shed 2 bases and J shed 6 bases, with 8 bases lying between them. This CDR3 comprises 13 residues. Germline V gene lookup returns CDR1 MDHEN and CDR2 SYDVKM. The CDR3 is CASSLGQTNTIYF. Here the CDR3 DNA reads TGTGCCAGCAGTTTAGGGCAGACAAACACCATATATTTT.

The chain has TRBV5-6 and TRBJ2-5, with TRBD2 matching 7 bases. V was pared by 2 bases and J by 5 bases, with 12 bases of the junction left unmatched. Germline CDR1 is SGHDT and CDR2 is YYEEEE. This CDR3 is 16 amino acids long. The CDR3 nucleotides are TGTGCCAGCAGCTTATCACTAGCGCACCTCTGGGAGACCCAGTACTTC. It yields the protein CASSLSLAHLWETQYF.

This sequence joins TRBV7-8 and TRBJ2-3, with TRBD2 matching over 13 bases. Germline V gives CDR1 SGHVS, CDR2 FQNEAQ. J lost 8 bases, V lost 5 bases, and 10 bases had no gene match. The CDR3 contains 16 residues. The CDR3 here is CASSPWTSGSLRTQYF. CDR3 in DNA: TGTGCCAGCAGCCCCTGGACTAGCGGGAGTTTGCGTACGCAGTATTTT.

This clone was observed a few times. The gene calls are TRBV11-2 and TRBJ1-6, with D possibly matching TRBD1 (6 bases). V gave up 5 bases and J gave up 4 bases, with 12 bases separating them. This CDR3 spans 15 amino acids. Germline V gene lookup returns CDR1 SGHAT and CDR2 FQNNGV. The CDR3 bases are TGTGCCAGCAGCCTAACAGGACAGTATAATTCACCCCTCCACTTT. Amino acid sequence: CASSLTGQYNSPLHF. Full variable domain (missing parts from reference TRBV11-2 and TRBJ1-6): EAGVAQSPRYKIIEKRQSVAFWCNPISGHATLYWYQQILGQGPKLLIQFQNNGVVDDSQLPKDRFSAERLKGVDSTLKIQPAKLEDSAVYLCASSLTGQYNSPLHFGNGTRLTVT.

The chain couples TRBV5-4 to TRBJ1-4; TRBD1 agrees at 7 bases. There are 15 residues in the CDR3. Germline CDR1 and CDR2: SGHNT and YYREEE (reference sequence). V was pared by 4 bases and J by 3 bases, with 6 bases of the junction left unmatched. The CDR3 DNA follows: TGTGCCAGCAGCCTGAAGACAGGGCCTAATGAAAAACTGTTTTTT. Protein product: CASSLKTGPNEKLFF.

The J gene is TRBJ2-7, the V gene TRBV28, with TRBD1 matching over 8 bases. CDR1 and CDR2 (germline): MDHEN, SYDVKM. The CDR3 runs 17 residues. Trimming cost V 6 bases and J 4 bases; bases outside gene matches: 17. CDR3 nucleotide sequence: TGTGCCAGCAGCCCCCCCGACGCGACAGGGGTTCGTTACGAGCAGTACTTC. Its protein product is CASSPPDATGVRYEQYF.

The chain couples TRBV5-4 to TRBJ2-3; 7 bases agree with TRBD1. The V and J ends lost 4 bases and 1 base, in that order; junction bases with no gene match: 6. The CDR3 totals 15 residues. Germline CDR1 reads SGHNT; CDR2 reads YYREEE (reference sequence). This CDR3 reads CASSRSGQRTDTQYF. The CDR3, as DNA: TGTGCCAGCAGCCGATCGGGACAGCGCACAGATACGCAGTATTTT.

A few counts support this clone. Other nucleotide sequences in the sample specify the same CDR3. The V and J genes are TRBV29-1 and TRBJ1-1; TRBD1 might be the D (5 bases). Trimming left V 6 bases short and J 7 bases short, with 9 bases between. The germline CDR1 and CDR2 sequences are SQVTM and ANQGSEA. The CDR3 is 10 amino acids. The CDR3: CSVLDSEAFF. CDR3 DNA: TGCAGCGTCCTCGACAGTGAAGCTTTCTTT.

This clone came up a few times. The CDR3, as DNA: TGTGCCAGCAGCCAAGAAAGGATGGCAGGCTCCTTCTATGGCTACACCTTC. It encodes CASSQERMAGSFYGYTF. This sequence joins TRBV4-2 and TRBJ1-2; D remains unclear. The CDR3 is 17 residues long. CDR1 and CDR2 (germline): LGHNA, YNFKEQ. V lost 0 bases to trimming and J lost 4 bases, with 18 bases between them.

The chain carries TRBV7-2 and TRBJ1-2; no firm D call. Germline CDR1 and CDR2: SGHTA and FQGNSA. This CDR3 region has 12 residues. The germline V and J ends were trimmed by 5 bases and 4 bases, with 8 bases remaining between them. DNA of the CDR3: TGTGCCAGCAGCCGCGGGATCTATGGCTACACCTTC. It yields the protein CASSRGIYGYTF.

The V gene is TRBV28, the J gene TRBJ1-1, with 7 bases identical to TRBD1. From germline, CDR1 is MDHEN and CDR2 SYDVKM. This CDR3 is 14 amino acids long. V lost 5 bases to trimming and J lost 4 bases; unmatched junction nucleotides: 7. CDR3 in DNA: TGTGCCAGCAGTCCCTGGACAGGAAGCACTGAAGCTTTCTTT. It is translated as CASSPWTGSTEAFF.

The chain employs TRBV6-5 and TRBJ1-5; D perhaps matches TRBD1 (5 bases). Germline V gene data show CDR1 as MNHEY and CDR2 as SVGAGI. The germline V and J ends were trimmed by 7 bases and 0 bases, with 10 bases remaining between them. The CDR3 is 14 residues long. CDR3 sequence (DNA): TGTGCCAGCATGGGGGGGGGTAGCAATCAGCCCCAGCATTTT. This gives the protein CASMGGGSNQPQHF.

This clone was counted at least ten times. The V call is TRBV5-6, the J call TRBJ1-6, with no clear D. CDR1 is SGHDT and CDR2 is YYEEEE in the germline V gene. V shed 5 bases and J shed 8 bases, with 11 bases lying between them. There are 13 residues in the CDR3. CDR3 DNA: TGTGCCAGCAGGTTACACCCTGATTCACCCCTCCACTTT. Amino acids: CASRLHPDSPLHF.

The rearrangement uses TRBV6-4 and TRBJ2-1, with D tentatively TRBD1 (5 bases). The ends were cut back, 7 bases at V and 4 bases at J, with 17 bases in the middle. Germline CDR1 reads MRHNA; CDR2 reads SNTAGT. The CDR3 runs 15 residues. CDR3 region: CASTETVGAYNEQFF. CDR3 bases: TGTGCCAGCACCGAGACCGTTGGGGCTTACAATGAGCAGTTCTTC.

A word on this clone: Other nucleotide sequences from this sample produce the same CDR3. The genes are TRBV7-8 and TRBJ1-2; 7 positions agree with TRBD1. The CDR3 has 13 amino acids. In germline, CDR1 is SGHVS, CDR2 FQNEAQ. With 5 bases clipped from V and 4 bases from J, the junction kept 4 bases outside the gene matches. For the CDR3, the DNA is TGTGCCAGCAGCCCCAGGGGGAGCTATGGCTACACCTTC. Protein: CASSPRGSYGYTF.

V and J are TRBV4-2 and TRBJ2-7, with D tentatively TRBD1 (6 bases). The germline CDR1 and CDR2 sequences are LGHNA and YNFKEQ. The CDR3 covers 17 residues. V lost 4 bases, J lost 3 bases, and 22 bases lay in between. The CDR3 reads CASSPVFLGDNGYEQYF. The CDR3 DNA sequence: TGTGCCAGCAGCCCAGTCTTCTTGGGGGACAACGGCTACGAGCAGTACTTC.

The chain uses TRBV9 and TRBJ2-1, with D perhaps matching TRBD1 (6 bases). Trimming cost V 4 bases and J 4 bases, with 18 bases left between them. The CDR3 length is 16 residues. In germline, CDR1 is SGDLS, CDR2 YYNGEE. The CDR3 region has the DNA TGTGCCAGCAGCCCCAGGACAGCCTTTATATACAATGAGCAGTTCTTC. This encodes CASSPRTAFIYNEQFF.

CDR3 in amino acids: CASSSGQGYEQYF. CDR3 bases: TGTGCCAGCAGTTCGGGACAGGGGTACGAGCAGTACTTC. The chain couples TRBV28 to TRBJ2-7; 10 nucleotides agree with TRBD1. The germline V gene encodes CDR1 MDHEN and CDR2 SYDVKM. The CDR3 is 13 amino acids. V was clipped by 4 bases and J by 4 bases; unmatched bases: 1.

This chain joins TRBV7-2 and TRBJ1-1; 8 bases map to TRBD1. The junction had 3 bases not matched to a gene; V was cut back by 5 bases and J by 4 bases. The germline V gene encodes CDR1 SGHTA and CDR2 FQGNSA. The CDR3 length is 13 residues. The CDR3 protein is CASSAGGFTEAFF. The CDR3 DNA reads as TGTGCCAGCAGCGCAGGGGGCTTCACTGAAGCTTTCTTT. Together with reference TRBV7-2 and TRBJ1-1, the CDR3 gives the full variable domain: GAGVSQSPSNKVTEKGKDVELRCDPISGHTALYWYRQSLGQGLEFLIYFQGNSAPDKSGLPSDRFSAERTGGSVSTLTIQRTQQEDSAVYLCASSAGGFTEAFFGQGTRLTVV.

This clone was observed a single time. The chain uses TRBV6-1 and TRBJ1-2; the match to TRBD1 covers 7 bases. CDR3 length: 16 residues. CDR1 is MNHNS and CDR2 is SASEGT in the germline V gene. The V and J ends lost 6 bases and 4 bases, in that order; junction bases with no gene match: 14. For the CDR3, the DNA is TGTGCCAGCAGGGAATACCCTACAGGGGCCGGCTATGGCTACACCTTC. Protein sequence: CASREYPTGAGYGYTF.

The chain is built from TRBV5-1 and TRBJ1-5, with 7 positions matching TRBD1. The CDR3 is made up of 21 amino acids. Germline CDR1 reads SGHRS; CDR2 reads YFSETQ. V trimming: 3 bases; J trimming: 4 bases; junction bases outside the gene matches: 25. The CDR3 is CASSSPPHTNRGQQVNQPQHF. The CDR3 DNA follows: TGCGCCAGCAGCTCGCCACCCCATACTAACAGGGGACAGCAGGTGAATCAGCCCCAGCATTTT.

The chain joins TRBV12-3 or TRBV12-4 to TRBJ2-7; D unclear. There are 12 residues in the CDR3. Trimming cost V 1 base and J 6 bases, with 7 bases left between them. This CDR3 is CASSLGAGEQYF. DNA of the CDR3: TGTGCCAGCAGTTTAGGCGCCGGCGAGCAGTACTTC.